The rows below give T cell receptor beta chains drawn from one sample of a study of CD8+CD57+ T cells in acquired aplastic anemia. Each CDR3 protein is one row after TCRdb ran MiXCR on the reads. The top ten clones hold around 40% of a sample with more than 250,000 distinct CDR3 sequences, 70% to 85% of them seen once. The specimen was sorted CD4+, CD8+, or CD8+CD57+ T cells (not recorded which) from PBMCs. These receptors were collected from a human donor with aplastic anemia. CDR3s include the opening cysteine and the closing phenylalanine or tryptophan. Fields, in order: V gene, J gene, CDR3 protein.

V: TRBV7-8
J: TRBJ2-6
CDR3: CASSSGDTGGQFFTF

V: TRBV2
J: TRBJ2-5
CDR3: CASSGAYRNQPQHF

V: TRBV2
J: TRBJ2-5
CDR3: CATSGGCGHETQYF

V: TRBV15
J: TRBJ2-3
CDR3: CASSQLAGEDTQYF

V: TRBV2
J: TRBJ2-5
CDR3: CANEDAAYQENQYF

V: TRBV7-2
J: TRBJ1-1
CDR3: CASSLDGRGDTEAFF

V: TRBV9
J: TRBJ2-5
CDR3: CASSGGATRNKPHF

V: TRBV25-1
J: TRBJ2-7
CDR3: CATSEFVGAEEYF

V: TRBV9
J: TRBJ2-7
CDR3: CATPRPGDRRPFEQYF

V: TRBV7-8
J: TRBJ2-1
CDR3: CASSLPRGPDTQYQFF

V: TRBV19
J: TRBJ2-3
CDR3: CASSIASGPDTQHF

V: TRBV2
J: TRBJ2-7
CDR3: CASSVVATSSYEQYF

V: TRBV9
J: TRBJ2-3
CDR3: CASSVGGKTPYFF

V: TRBV15
J: TRBJ2-1
CDR3: CATSRDRQGFYNEQFF

V: TRBV7-8
J: TRBJ1-1
CDR3: CASSLEGSADTQYFF

V: TRBV9
J: TRBJ2-5
CDR3: CASSVEDYPLELLYF

V: TRBV15
J: .
CDR3: CATSRGRQGGDEQYF

V: TRBV9
J: TRBJ2-3
CDR3: CASSEGADTQQYF

V: TRBV7-2
J: TRBJ1-1
CDR3: CASSDAGGPETQF

V: TRBV14
J: TRBJ2-7
CDR3: CASSQETGGFYEQYF

V: TRBV10-3
J: TRBJ1-6
CDR3: CAISEVRGTGSPLHF

V: TRBV2
J: TRBJ2-3
CDR3: CASSLAGGPATTYF

V: TRBV7-8
J: TRBJ2-3
CDR3: CASRFGGADDPQF

V: TRBV15
J: TRBJ1-2
CDR3: CATSRDGKLYGYTF

V: TRBV5-1
J: TRBJ1-1
CDR3: CASSLEVGYNTEAFF

V: TRBV20-1
J: TRBJ2-7
CDR3: CSASTPTSYEQYF

V: TRBV2
J: TRBJ1-1
CDR3: CASSQDPASADEPFF

V: TRBV7-3
J: TRBJ2-3
CDR3: CASSLTKGPYTQDF

V: TRBV9
J: TRBJ2-5
CDR3: CASSGGDRQGETQYF

V: TRBV9
J: TRBJ2-3
CDR3: CASSVGADTQSQYF

V: TRBV20-1
J: TRBJ2-5
CDR3: CSALGGGETQYF

V: TRBV7-3
J: TRBJ2-5
CDR3: CASSLTGETQNFYF

V: TRBV9
J: TRBJ1-1
CDR3: CASSPPRNTEAFF